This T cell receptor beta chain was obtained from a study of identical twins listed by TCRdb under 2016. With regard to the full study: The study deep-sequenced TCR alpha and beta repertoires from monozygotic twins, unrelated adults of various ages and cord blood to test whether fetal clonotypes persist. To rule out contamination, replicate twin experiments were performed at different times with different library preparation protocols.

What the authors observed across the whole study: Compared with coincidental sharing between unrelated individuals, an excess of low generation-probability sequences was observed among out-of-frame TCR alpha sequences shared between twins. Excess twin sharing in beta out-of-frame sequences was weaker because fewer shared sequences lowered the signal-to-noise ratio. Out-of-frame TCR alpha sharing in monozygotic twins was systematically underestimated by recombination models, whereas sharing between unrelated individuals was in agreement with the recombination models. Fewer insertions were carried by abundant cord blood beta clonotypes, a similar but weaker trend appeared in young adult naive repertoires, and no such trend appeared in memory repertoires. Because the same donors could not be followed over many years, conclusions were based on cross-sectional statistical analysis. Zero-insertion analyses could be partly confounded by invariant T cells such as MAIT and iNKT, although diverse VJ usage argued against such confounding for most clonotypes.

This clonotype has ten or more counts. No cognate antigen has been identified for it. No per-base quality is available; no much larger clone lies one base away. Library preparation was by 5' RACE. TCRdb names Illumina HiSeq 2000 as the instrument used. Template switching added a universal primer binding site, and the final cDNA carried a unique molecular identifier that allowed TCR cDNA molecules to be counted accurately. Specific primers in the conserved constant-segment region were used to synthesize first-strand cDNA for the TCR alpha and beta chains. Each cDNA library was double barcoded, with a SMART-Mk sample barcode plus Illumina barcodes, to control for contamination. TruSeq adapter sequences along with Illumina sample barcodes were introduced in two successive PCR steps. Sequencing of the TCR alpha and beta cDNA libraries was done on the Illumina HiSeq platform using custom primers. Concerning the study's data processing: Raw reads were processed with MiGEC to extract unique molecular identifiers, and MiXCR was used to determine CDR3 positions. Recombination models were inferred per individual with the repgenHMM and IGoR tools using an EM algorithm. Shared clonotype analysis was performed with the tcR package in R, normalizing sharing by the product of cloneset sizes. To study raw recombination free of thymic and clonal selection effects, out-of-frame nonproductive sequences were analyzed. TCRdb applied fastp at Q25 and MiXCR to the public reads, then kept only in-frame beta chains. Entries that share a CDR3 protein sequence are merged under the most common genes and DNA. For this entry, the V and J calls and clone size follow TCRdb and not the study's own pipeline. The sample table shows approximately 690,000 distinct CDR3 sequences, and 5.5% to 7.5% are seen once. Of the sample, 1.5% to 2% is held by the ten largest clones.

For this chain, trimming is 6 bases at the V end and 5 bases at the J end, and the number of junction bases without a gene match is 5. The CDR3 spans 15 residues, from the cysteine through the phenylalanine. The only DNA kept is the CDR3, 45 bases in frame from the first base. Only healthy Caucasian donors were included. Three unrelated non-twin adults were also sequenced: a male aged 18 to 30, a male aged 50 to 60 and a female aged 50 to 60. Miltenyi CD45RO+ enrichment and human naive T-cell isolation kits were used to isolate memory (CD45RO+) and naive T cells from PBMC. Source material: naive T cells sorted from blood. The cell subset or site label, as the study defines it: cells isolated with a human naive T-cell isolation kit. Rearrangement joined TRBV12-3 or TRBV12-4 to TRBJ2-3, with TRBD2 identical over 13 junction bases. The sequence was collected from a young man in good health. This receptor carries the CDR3 CASRLAGGPLDTQYF. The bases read TGTGCCAGCAGACTAGCGGGAGGGCCGCTAGATACGCAGTATTTT.